Shown below are 18 T cell receptor beta chains from a single sample sequenced in a study of technical replicates of blood from several donors. TCRdb's copy holds only in-frame clones and misses some; the assay was immunoSEQ multiplex PCR. The sample shows fewer than 85,000 clones, 94% of them seen only once. The sample was T cells isolated from PBMCs. The receptors come from a human donor in good health.

J is TRBJ1-4 and V is TRBV19; D is ambiguous. The ends were cut back, 9 bases at V and 3 bases at J, with 17 bases in the middle. Germline V gene data show CDR1 as LNHDA and CDR2 as SQIVND (reference sequence). This CDR3 has 15 amino acids. CDR3 nucleotide sequence: TGTGCCAGCGAAAGTGGTGGAGCATCTAATGAAAAACTGTTTTTT. This encodes CASESGGASNEKLFF.

The genes are TRBV18 and TRBJ1-5; D unclear. Germline CDR1 and CDR2: KGHSH and LQKENI. V lost 3 bases to trimming and J lost 0 bases, with 12 bases between them. This CDR3 is built from 16 residues. This CDR3 reads CASSPWADYSNQPQHF. In nucleotides, the CDR3 is TGTGCCAGCTCACCTTGGGCTGACTATAGCAATCAGCCCCAGCATTTT.

The gene calls are TRBV5-4 and TRBJ2-4; 8 bases match TRBD1. Germline V lookup: CDR1 SGHNT, CDR2 YYREEE (reference sequence). The CDR3 runs to 15 residues. The V gene end was trimmed by 4 bases and the J gene end by 6 bases; junction bases not matched to a gene: 9. In nucleotides, the CDR3 is TGTGCCAGCAGCGAAGGGACAGGCCCTGTAAACATTCAGTACTTC. Its protein is CASSEGTGPVNIQYF. The whole variable domain, remainder taken from reference TRBV5-4 and TRBJ2-4, is ETGVTQSPTHLIKTRGQQVTLRCSSQSGHNTVSWYQQALGQGPQFIFQYYREEENGRGNFPPRFSGLQFPNYSSELNVNALELDDSALYLCASSEGTGPVNIQYFGAGTRLSVL.

The rearrangement links TRBV6-5 to TRBJ2-7; tentatively, D is TRBD1 (6 bases). The CDR3 runs to 15 residues. Between the trimmed V and J ends, which lost 4 bases and 2 bases, there was a span of 15 bases. Per germline, CDR1 MNHEY and CDR2 SVGAGI. The CDR3 sequence: CASSSPGQGAYEQYF. The CDR3 bases are TGTGCCAGCAGTTCGCCGGGACAAGGAGCCTACGAGCAGTACTTC.

The J gene is TRBJ1-1, the V gene TRBV6-6, with D perhaps matching TRBD1 (5 bases). V shed 4 bases and J shed 3 bases, with 12 bases lying between them. CDR3 length equals 14 residues. Germline values: CDR1 MNHNY, CDR2 SVGAGI (reference sequence). In DNA, the CDR3 is TGTGCCAGCAGTTCCACGACAGATCACACTGAAGCTTTCTTT. This encodes CASSSTTDHTEAFF.

The rearrangement links TRBV11-2 to TRBJ2-3, with D maybe TRBD2 (6 bases). Trimming left V 5 bases short and J 4 bases short, with 19 bases between. Per germline, CDR1 SGHAT and CDR2 FQNNGV. The CDR3 totals 16 residues. CDR3 bases: TGTGCCAGCAGCCCATCTCCAGCGGGTAACGCAGATACGCAGTATTTT. Translated, it gives CASSPSPAGNADTQYF. Looking up the rest from reference TRBV11-2 and TRBJ2-3 gives the full variable domain: EAGVAQSPRYKIIEKRQSVAFWCNPISGHATLYWYQQILGQGPKLLIQFQNNGVVDDSQLPKDRFSAERLKGVDSTLKIQPAKLEDSAVYLCASSPSPAGNADTQYFGPGTRLTVL.

The chain carries TRBV5-6 and TRBJ2-1, with 7 bases aligning to TRBD1. This CDR3 comprises 16 residues. V shed 0 bases, J shed 4 bases, and the junction held 7 bases outside the gene matches. Germline V CDR1 and CDR2: SGHDT, YYEEEE. The CDR3 nucleotides read TGTGCCAGCAGCTTGGAAAGGGGGCGTCAGTACAATGAGCAGTTCTTC. The encoded protein is CASSLERGRQYNEQFF.

The genes are TRBV27 and TRBJ2-3, with 10 bases matching TRBD2. After removal of 6 bases from V and 5 bases from J, the junction contained 11 bases not matched to a gene. Germline CDR1 reads MNHEY; CDR2 reads SMNVEV (reference sequence). CDR3 length: 16 residues. Here the CDR3 DNA reads TGTGCCAGCAGCCTATCTAGCGGGAGATGGGTAGATACGCAGTATTTT. It is translated as CASSLSSGRWVDTQYF.

This chain connects TRBV30 to TRBJ2-2; D is undetermined. Germline CDR1 GTSNPN, CDR2 SVGIG (reference sequence). This CDR3 region has 12 residues. In DNA, the CDR3 is TGTGCGCGCCAATTCGACACCGGGGAGCTGTTTTTT. It is translated as CARQFDTGELFF.

The V and J genes are TRBV18 and TRBJ2-3, with TRBD2 matching over 8 bases. This CDR3 has 15 residues. Germline-derived CDR1 and CDR2 are KGHSH and LQKENI. V gave up 4 bases and J gave up 2 bases; unmatched junction bases: 5. Here the CDR3 reads CASSLAGGDTDTQYF. The CDR3 nucleotides read TGTGCCAGCTCACTGGCGGGGGGCGACACAGATACGCAGTATTTT.

The V gene is TRBV28, the J gene TRBJ1-1; a possible D gene is TRBD1 (5 bases). The V end was cut by 7 bases, the J end by 6 bases, with 21 bases between. CDR3 length: 15 residues. Germline V gene lookup returns CDR1 MDHEN and CDR2 SYDVKM. The CDR3 bases are TGTGCCAGCATTGGAGAACAGGCGGGGTGGGCTGAAGCTTTCTTT. Residues: CASIGEQAGWAEAFF.

V usage is TRBV27 and J usage is TRBJ2-3; possible D gene TRBD2, 6 bases. Germline CDR1 MNHEY, CDR2 SMNVEV (reference sequence). CDR3 length: 15 residues. The V end lost 3 bases, the J end lost 6 bases, and 16 bases lay between the germline ends. CDR3 residues: CASSLRDGSSDTQYF. The CDR3 nucleotides read TGTGCCAGCAGTTTGCGGGACGGATCATCCGATACGCAGTATTTT.

The chain recombines TRBV6-1 with TRBJ2-1; no clear D. The CDR3 spans 16 residues. The germline CDR1 and CDR2 sequences are MNHNS and SASEGT. Trimming took 4 bases from V and 0 from J, leaving 13 bases between them. CDR3 in amino acids: CASSGPTQSSYNEQFF. The CDR3 DNA reads TGTGCCAGCAGTGGACCCACACAGAGCTCCTACAATGAGCAGTTCTTC.

The J gene is TRBJ2-1, the V gene TRBV7-9; tentative D call: TRBD2 (6 bases). CDR3 length: 15 amino acids. The germline V gene has CDR1 SEHNR and CDR2 FQNEAQ (reference sequence). V was shortened by 1 base and J by 3 bases, with 10 bases between the two germline ends. This CDR3 is CASSLVRGIYNEQFF. The CDR3 DNA follows: TGTGCCAGCAGCTTAGTGCGGGGTATCTACAATGAGCAGTTCTTC.

In the case of this clone: Other DNA sequences from this sample encode an identical CDR3 as well. This CDR3 reads CASSADYEQYF. DNA for the CDR3: TGCGCCAGCAGCGCGGACTACGAGCAGTACTTC. The chain employs TRBV5-1 and TRBJ2-7; D not certain. Germline V lookup: CDR1 SGHRS, CDR2 YFSETQ. CDR3 length equals 11 residues. The germline V and J ends were trimmed by 4 bases and 3 bases, with 5 bases remaining between them.

The chain recombines TRBV27 with TRBJ2-1, with a possible D match to TRBD2 (5 bases). Germline lookup yields CDR1 MNHEY and CDR2 SMNVEV (reference sequence). CDR3 length equals 12 residues. With 3 bases removed from V and 12 bases from J, the gap between germline ends came to 12 bases. The CDR3 reads CASSFNGNRQFF. The CDR3 bases are TGTGCCAGCAGTTTCAACGGGAATAGGCAGTTCTTC.

The rearrangement uses TRBV27 and TRBJ1-5; 9 nucleotides line up with TRBD1. J lost 5 bases, V lost 4 bases, and 9 bases had no gene match. CDR1 is MNHEY, CDR2 SMNVEV, per germline (reference sequence). The CDR3 length is 16 residues. The CDR3 bases are TGTGCCAGCAGTTCCGGGCCGGGACAGGGATATCAGCCCCAGCATTTT. It codes for CASSSGPGQGYQPQHF.

This clone has only one observation. The V gene is TRBV25-1, the J gene TRBJ1-2; 11 bases fit TRBD1. From germline, CDR1 is MGHDK and CDR2 SYGVNS. V dropped 5 bases and J dropped 7; count of bases not matched to a gene: 9. The CDR3 extends over 15 amino acids. CDR3 DNA sequence: TGTGCCAGCAGTCCCGGGACAGGGGGAAGCGGTGGCTACACCTTC. This sequence encodes CASSPGTGGSGGYTF.